This passage covers 9 T cell receptor beta chains from one sample sequenced in a study of blood T cells in healthy people across ages. Next came a second PCR, run for about 7 to 12 cycles, which used a sample-barcoded 5' primer along with a J-beta primer mix. TCRdb recomputed calls from the 5' RACE reads with MiXCR, one row per CDR3 protein. Among some 1.8 million distinct CDR3 sequences, around 42% were seen once, and the ten largest hold under 25%. Sequencing was carried out using blood. Receptors were obtained from a human donor in good health.

This clonotype was seen a few times. V is TRBV27 and J is TRBJ2-1, with 7 bases identical to TRBD1. The CDR3 runs to 15 residues. Trimming at V came to 5 bases and at J to 2 bases, leaving 6 bases not matched to a gene. Germline assignment: CDR1 MNHEY and CDR2 SMNVEV (reference sequence). This CDR3 reads CASSDGTETYNEQFF. CDR3 nucleotides: TGTGCCAGCAGTGATGGGACAGAGACCTACAATGAGCAGTTCTTC.

This clonotype came up a few times. The rearrangement joins TRBV5-1 to TRBJ2-3; D may be TRBD2 (5 bases). Germline lookup yields CDR1 SGHRS and CDR2 YFSETQ. The CDR3 has 15 amino acids. V was clipped by 4 bases and J by 6 bases, with 18 bases between them. The CDR3 sequence is CASSRGYSPADTQYF. CDR3 sequence (DNA): TGCGCCAGCAGCCGAGGGTACTCCCCAGCGGATACGCAGTATTTT.

This clonotype has just a few counts. This rearrangement joins TRBV20-1 to TRBJ1-5, with 9 nucleotides matching TRBD1. Germline loops: CDR1 DFQATT, CDR2 SNEGSKA (reference sequence). The J segment lost 2 bases and the V segment lost 5 bases, leaving 4 bases of the junction unmatched. CDR3 length: 14 amino acids. CDR3 sequence (DNA): TGCAGTGCTCTACAGGGGGCCGGCAATCAGCCCCAGCATTTT. Protein: CSALQGAGNQPQHF.

DNA for the CDR3: TGTGCCAGCAGCCCGACAGGGGGAATCAATGGCTACACCTTC. Translated: CASSPTGGINGYTF. This chain uses TRBV7-2 with TRBJ1-2; 9 bases fit TRBD1. Germline CDR1 SGHTA, CDR2 FQGNSA. V lost 5 bases, J lost 6 bases, and 7 bases stayed unmatched. CDR3 length: 14 residues.

This chain links TRBV20-1 with TRBJ1-4; 7 nucleotides agree with TRBD1. Unmatched junction bases numbered 7, after V lost 2 bases and J lost 4 bases. This CDR3 is 15 amino acids long. Germline values: CDR1 DFQATT, CDR2 SNEGSKA (reference sequence). Here the CDR3 reads CSARYTGQLNEKLFF. The CDR3 DNA sequence: TGCAGTGCTAGATACACGGGACAGCTTAATGAAAAACTGTTTTTT.

This clonotype was seen a handful of times. This chain connects TRBV7-2 to TRBJ2-3; D remains unclear. The CDR3 length is 16 residues. Germline assignment: CDR1 SGHTA and CDR2 FQGNSA. V dropped 1 base and J dropped 2 bases, with 13 bases sitting between them. In DNA form, the CDR3 reads TGTGCCAGCAGCTTAGGTGGTAGACTCATCACAGATACGCAGTATTTT. Its translation is CASSLGGRLITDTQYF.

The rearrangement uses TRBV15 and TRBJ2-7; 9 nucleotides match TRBD1. CDR3 length: 15 amino acids. With 6 bases clipped from V and 2 bases from J, the junction kept 8 bases outside the gene matches. The germline gives CDR1 LNHNV, CDR2 YYDKDF (reference sequence). The DNA of the CDR3 is TGTGCCACCAGGTTGGGGACAGGGATCACCTACGAGCAGTACTTC. Protein sequence: CATRLGTGITYEQYF.

The sample holds a few counts of this clonotype. V usage is TRBV10-3 and J usage is TRBJ2-3; 11 bases fit TRBD2. The CDR3 has 16 amino acids. V lost 10 bases to trimming and J lost 2 bases; unmatched junction nucleotides: 11. Per germline, CDR1 ENHRY and CDR2 SYGVKD. The CDR3 DNA reads TGTGCCACGTCTCCGGGACTAGCGGCGAACACAGATACGCAGTATTTT. Protein sequence: CATSPGLAANTDTQYF.

The genes are TRBV2 and TRBJ2-5; D not certain. Per germline, CDR1 SNHLY and CDR2 FYNNEI. This CDR3 has 14 residues. The V end was cut by 4 bases, the J end by 4 bases, with 13 bases between. The CDR3 DNA reads as TGTGCCAGCAGTGTAGTAGGGTCGGGAGAGACCCAGTACTTC. Translating gives CASSVVGSGETQYF. The full variable domain, with the rest looked up from reference TRBV2 and TRBJ2-5, is EPEVTQTPSHQVTQMGQEVILRCVPISNHLYFYWYRQILGQKVEFLVSFYNNEISEKSEIFDDQFSVERPDGSNFTLKIRSTKLEDSAMYFCASSVVGSGETQYFGPGTRLLVL.